These 5 T cell receptor beta chains originate from one sample sequenced in a study of blood T cell repertoires in COVID-19. The method was immunoSEQ multiplex PCR; TCRdb's version includes in-frame clones alone and lacks a portion of them. This sample has approximately 250,000 clones; roughly 83% occur once, and the top ten carry over 5.5%. The source material was peripheral blood. The receptors derive from a woman of 80 years or more with COVID-19, enrolled during active disease.

This rearrangement joins TRBV3-1 (or the pseudogene TRBV3-2) to TRBJ1-1; 8 nucleotides line up with TRBD1. The CDR3 sequence is 18 residues long. Germline V lookup: CDR1 LGHDT, CDR2 YNNKEL (reference sequence). The ends lost 2 bases at V and 4 bases at J; junction bases unmatched: 15. The CDR3 region is CASSQRLIYRGDGTEAFF. The CDR3 DNA is TGTGCCAGCAGCCAACGCCTTATATACAGGGGGGACGGCACTGAAGCTTTCTTT.

The V gene is TRBV5-1, the J gene TRBJ1-1; 7 bases are a match to TRBD1. Unmatched junction bases numbered 14, after V lost 4 bases and J lost 11 bases. The CDR3 sequence is 14 residues long. CDR1 and CDR2 (germline): SGHRS, YFSETQ. CDR3 coding DNA: TGCGCCAGCAGCCCAGACAGGGTACGGATGAGCGCTTTCTTT. This gives the protein CASSPDRVRMSAFF.

This chain connects TRBV5-1 to TRBJ1-2, with D possibly TRBD1 on 6 matching bases. CDR1 is SGHRS, CDR2 YFSETQ, per germline. The CDR3 has 16 amino acids. The V end was cut by 0 bases, the J end by 1 base, with 13 bases between. The CDR3 loop is CASSLEAGDRNYGYTF. The DNA of the CDR3 is TGCGCCAGCAGCTTGGAGGCAGGGGACCGTAACTATGGCTACACCTTC.

The V gene is TRBV19, the J gene TRBJ1-1; TRBD1 might be the D (5 bases). V gave up 3 bases and J gave up 0 bases, with 8 bases separating them. The germline V gene has CDR1 LNHDA and CDR2 SQIVND (reference sequence). CDR3 length equals 14 residues. Written as DNA, the CDR3 is TGTGCCAGTAGTATGCAGGGTTTGAACACTGAAGCTTTCTTT. It yields the protein CASSMQGLNTEAFF.

DNA for the CDR3: TGCGCCAGTAGGGGACAGGGGGGTGGAAACATTCAGTACTTC. It translates to CASRGQGGGNIQYF. This chain joins TRBV10-2 and TRBJ2-4; 11 bases are shared with TRBD1. Germline V CDR1 and CDR2: WSHSY, SAAADI. The CDR3 is made up of 14 amino acids. V was pared by 9 bases and J by 6 bases, with 7 bases of the junction left unmatched.